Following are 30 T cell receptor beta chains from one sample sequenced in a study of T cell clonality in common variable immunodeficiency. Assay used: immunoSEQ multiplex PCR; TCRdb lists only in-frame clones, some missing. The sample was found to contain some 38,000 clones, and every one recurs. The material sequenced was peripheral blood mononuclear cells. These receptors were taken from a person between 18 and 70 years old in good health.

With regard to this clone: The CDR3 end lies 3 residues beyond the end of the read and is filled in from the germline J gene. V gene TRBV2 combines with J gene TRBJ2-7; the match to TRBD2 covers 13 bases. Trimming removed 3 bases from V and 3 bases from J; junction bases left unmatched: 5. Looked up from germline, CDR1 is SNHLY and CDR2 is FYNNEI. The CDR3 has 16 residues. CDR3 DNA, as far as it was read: TGTGCCAGCAGTGAGGGGACTAGCGGGACCCGCTACGAG. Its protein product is CASSEGTSGTRYE. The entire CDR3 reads CASSEGTSGTRYEQYF.

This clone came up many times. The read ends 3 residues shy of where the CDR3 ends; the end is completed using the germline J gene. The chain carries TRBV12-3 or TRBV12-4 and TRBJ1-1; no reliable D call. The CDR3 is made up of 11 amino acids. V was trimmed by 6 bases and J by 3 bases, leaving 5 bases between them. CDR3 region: CASSQDTEAFF. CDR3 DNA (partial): TGTGCCAGCAGCCAGGACACTGAA.

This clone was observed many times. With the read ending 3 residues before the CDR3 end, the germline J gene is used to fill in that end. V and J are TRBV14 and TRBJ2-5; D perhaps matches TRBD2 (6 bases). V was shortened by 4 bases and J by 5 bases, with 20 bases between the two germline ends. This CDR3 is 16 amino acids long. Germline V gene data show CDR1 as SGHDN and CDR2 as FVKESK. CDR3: CASSPAPDLSGETQYF. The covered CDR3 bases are TGTGCCAGCAGCCCCGCCCCGGACTTGAGCGGGGAGACC.

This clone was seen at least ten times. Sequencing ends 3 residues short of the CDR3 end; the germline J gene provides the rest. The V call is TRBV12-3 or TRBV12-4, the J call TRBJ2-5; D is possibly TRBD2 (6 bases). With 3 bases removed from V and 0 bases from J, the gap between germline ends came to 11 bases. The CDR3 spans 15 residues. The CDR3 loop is CASSLVGGYQETQYF. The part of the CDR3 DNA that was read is TGTGCCAGCAGTTTGGTTGGGGGGTACCAAGAGACC.

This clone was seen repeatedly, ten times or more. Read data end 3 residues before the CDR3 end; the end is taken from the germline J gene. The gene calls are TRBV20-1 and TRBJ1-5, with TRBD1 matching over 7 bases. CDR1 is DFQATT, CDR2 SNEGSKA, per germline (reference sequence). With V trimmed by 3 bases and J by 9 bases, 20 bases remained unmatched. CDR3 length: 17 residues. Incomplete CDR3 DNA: TGCAGTGCTAGGAAGGTGGACAGGCAGGGTATTTGGGGGCCC. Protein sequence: CSARKVDRQGIWGP. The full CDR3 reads CSARKVDRQGIWGPQHF.

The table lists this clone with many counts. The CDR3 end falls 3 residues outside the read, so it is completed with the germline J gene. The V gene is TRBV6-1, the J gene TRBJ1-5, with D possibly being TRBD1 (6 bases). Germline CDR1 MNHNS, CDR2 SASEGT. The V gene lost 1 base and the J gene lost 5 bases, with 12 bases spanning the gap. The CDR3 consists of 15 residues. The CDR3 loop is CASSEEGHAYQPQHF. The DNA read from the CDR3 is TGTGCCAGCAGTGAAGAGGGACACGCCTATCAGCCC.

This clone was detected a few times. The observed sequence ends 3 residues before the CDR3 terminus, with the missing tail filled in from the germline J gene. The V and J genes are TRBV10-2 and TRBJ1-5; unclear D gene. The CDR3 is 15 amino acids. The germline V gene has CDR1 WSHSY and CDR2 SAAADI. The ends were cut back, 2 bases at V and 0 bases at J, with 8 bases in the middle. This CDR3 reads CASSEDMNSNQPQHF. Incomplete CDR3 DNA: TGCGCCAGCAGTGAGGACATGAATAGCAATCAGCCC.

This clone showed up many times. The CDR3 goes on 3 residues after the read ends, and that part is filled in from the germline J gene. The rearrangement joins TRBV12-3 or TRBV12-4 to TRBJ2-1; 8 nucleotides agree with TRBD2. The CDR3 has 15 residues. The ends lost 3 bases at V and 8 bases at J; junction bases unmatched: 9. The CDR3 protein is CASSFPGGGSDEQFF. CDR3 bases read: TGTGCCAGCAGTTTTCCCGGGGGGGGAAGCGATGAG.

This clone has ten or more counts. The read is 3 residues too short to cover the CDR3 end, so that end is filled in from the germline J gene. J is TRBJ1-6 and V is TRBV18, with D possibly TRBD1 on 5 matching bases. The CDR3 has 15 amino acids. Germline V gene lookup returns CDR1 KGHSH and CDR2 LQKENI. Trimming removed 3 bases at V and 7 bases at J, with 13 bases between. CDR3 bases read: TGTGCCAGCTCACCGCAGGGAGTGGACAATTCACCC. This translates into CASSPQGVDNSP. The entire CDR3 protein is CASSPQGVDNSPLHF.

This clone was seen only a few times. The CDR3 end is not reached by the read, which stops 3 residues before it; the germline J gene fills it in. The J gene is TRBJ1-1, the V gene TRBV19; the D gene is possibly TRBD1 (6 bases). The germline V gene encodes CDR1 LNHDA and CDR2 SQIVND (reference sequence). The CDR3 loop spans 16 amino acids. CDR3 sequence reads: CASSIGLSGGKNIAFF. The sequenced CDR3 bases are TGTGCCAGTAGTATAGGTCTTTCTGGGGGCAAAAACATT.

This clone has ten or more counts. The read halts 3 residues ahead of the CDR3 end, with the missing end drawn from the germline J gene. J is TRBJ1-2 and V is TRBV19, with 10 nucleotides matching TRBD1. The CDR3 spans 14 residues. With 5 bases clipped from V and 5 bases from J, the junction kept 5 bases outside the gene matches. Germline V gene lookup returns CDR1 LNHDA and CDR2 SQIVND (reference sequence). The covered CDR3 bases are TGTGCCAGTAGTGGGCTGGGACAGGGGTATGGC. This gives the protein CASSGLGQGYG. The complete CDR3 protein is CASSGLGQGYGYTF.

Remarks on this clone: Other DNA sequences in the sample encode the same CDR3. The part of the CDR3 DNA that was read is TGTGCCAGTACCCTAGGACGAGGACTCGCTGATGAG. The encoded protein is CASTLGRGLADE. The full CDR3 is CASTLGRGLADEQFF. This rearrangement joins TRBV19 to TRBJ2-1; tentative D call: TRBD2 (5 bases). The DNA ends 3 residues before the CDR3 does, and the rest of the CDR3 is filled in from the germline J gene. V was pared by 7 bases and J by 8 bases, with 21 bases between. CDR1 and CDR2 (germline): LNHDA, SQIVND (reference sequence). CDR3 length: 15 amino acids.

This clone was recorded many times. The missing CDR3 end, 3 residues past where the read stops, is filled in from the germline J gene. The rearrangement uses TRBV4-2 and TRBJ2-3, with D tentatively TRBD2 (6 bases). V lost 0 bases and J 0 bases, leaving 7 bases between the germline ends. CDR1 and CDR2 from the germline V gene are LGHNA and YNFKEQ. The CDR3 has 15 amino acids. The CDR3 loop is CASSQDGTSTDTQYF. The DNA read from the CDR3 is TGTGCCAGCAGCCAAGACGGGACTAGCACAGATACG.

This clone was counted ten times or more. This CDR3 is CASSLGAGQGAIEKLFF. The CDR3 bases that were read are TGCGCCAGCAGCTTGGGTGCAGGACAGGGGGCTATCGAAAAA. The chain is built from TRBV5-1 and TRBJ1-4; 11 nucleotides match TRBD1. The sequence runs out 3 residues before the end of the CDR3; the remainder is reconstructed from the germline J gene. CDR1 and CDR2 (germline): SGHRS, YFSETQ. The V segment lost 0 bases and the J segment 8 bases; nucleotides outside the gene matches: 9. The CDR3 length is 17 residues.

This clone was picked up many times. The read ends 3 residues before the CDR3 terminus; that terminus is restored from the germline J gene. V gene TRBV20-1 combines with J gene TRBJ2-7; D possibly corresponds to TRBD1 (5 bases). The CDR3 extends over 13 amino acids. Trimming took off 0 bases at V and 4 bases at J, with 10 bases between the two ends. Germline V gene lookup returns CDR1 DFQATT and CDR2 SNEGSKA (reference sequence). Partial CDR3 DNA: TGCAGTGCTAGAGATAGGAACAGGTACGAG. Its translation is CSARDRNRYE. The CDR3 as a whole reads CSARDRNRYEQYF.

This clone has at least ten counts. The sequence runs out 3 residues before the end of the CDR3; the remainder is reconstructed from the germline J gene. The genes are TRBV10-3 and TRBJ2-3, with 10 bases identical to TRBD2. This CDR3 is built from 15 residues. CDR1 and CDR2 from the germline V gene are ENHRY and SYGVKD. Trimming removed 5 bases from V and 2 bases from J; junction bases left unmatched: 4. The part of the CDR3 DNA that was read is TGTGCCATCAGTTCACTAGCGGGGCCCACAGATACG. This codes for CAISSLAGPTDT. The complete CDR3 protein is CAISSLAGPTDTQYF.

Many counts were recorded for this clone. Here the CDR3 reads CASHIFGTEKLFF. The sequenced CDR3 bases are TGTGCCAGCCATATCTTTGGCACTGAAAAA. The chain uses TRBV7-9 and TRBJ1-4; D unresolved. Read data end 3 residues before the CDR3 end; the end is taken from the germline J gene. CDR3 length: 13 residues. The V end was cut by 8 bases, the J end by 7 bases, with 14 bases between. The germline gives CDR1 SEHNR, CDR2 FQNEAQ (reference sequence).

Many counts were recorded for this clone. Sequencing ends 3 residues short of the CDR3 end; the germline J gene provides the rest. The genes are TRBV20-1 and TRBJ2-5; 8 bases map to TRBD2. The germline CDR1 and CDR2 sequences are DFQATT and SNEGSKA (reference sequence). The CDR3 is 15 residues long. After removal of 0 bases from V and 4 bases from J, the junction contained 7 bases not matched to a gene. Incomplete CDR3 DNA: TGCAGTGCTAGAGATTGGGCGGGAGGACTAGAGACC. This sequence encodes CSARDWAGGLET. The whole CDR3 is CSARDWAGGLETQYF.

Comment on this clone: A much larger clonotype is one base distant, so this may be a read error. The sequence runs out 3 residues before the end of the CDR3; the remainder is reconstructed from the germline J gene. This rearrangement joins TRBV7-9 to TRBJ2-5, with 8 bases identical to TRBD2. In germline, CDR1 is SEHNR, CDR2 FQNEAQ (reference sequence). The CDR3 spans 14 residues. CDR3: CSSSLFGGDETQYF. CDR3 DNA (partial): TGTTCCAGCAGCCTTTTCGGGGGGGATGAGACC.

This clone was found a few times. The CDR3 region is CASSGTHYNDYTF. Partial CDR3 DNA: TGTGCCAGCTCAGGGACACATTACAATGAC. This chain connects TRBV18 to TRBJ1-2; weak D call: TRBD1 (6 bases). The missing CDR3 end, 3 residues past where the read stops, is filled in from the germline J gene. Germline V CDR1 and CDR2: KGHSH, LQKENI. This CDR3 region has 13 residues.

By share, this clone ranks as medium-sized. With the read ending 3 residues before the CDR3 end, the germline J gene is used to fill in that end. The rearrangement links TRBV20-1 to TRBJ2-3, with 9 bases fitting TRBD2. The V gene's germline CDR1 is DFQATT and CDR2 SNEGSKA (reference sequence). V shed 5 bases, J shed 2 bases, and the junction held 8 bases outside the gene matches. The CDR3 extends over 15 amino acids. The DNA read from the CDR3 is TGCAGTGCTTTTGCCGGGACTAGCTTCACAGATACG. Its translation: CSAFAGTSFTDT. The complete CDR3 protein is CSAFAGTSFTDTQYF.

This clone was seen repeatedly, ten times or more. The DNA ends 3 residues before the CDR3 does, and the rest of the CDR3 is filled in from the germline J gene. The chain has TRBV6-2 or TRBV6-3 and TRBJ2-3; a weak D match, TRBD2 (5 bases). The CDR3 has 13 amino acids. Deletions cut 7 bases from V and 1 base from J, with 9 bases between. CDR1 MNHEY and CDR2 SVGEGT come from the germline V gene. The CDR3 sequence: CASTPGGTDTQYF. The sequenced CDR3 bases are TGTGCCAGCACCCCCGGGGGCACAGATACG.

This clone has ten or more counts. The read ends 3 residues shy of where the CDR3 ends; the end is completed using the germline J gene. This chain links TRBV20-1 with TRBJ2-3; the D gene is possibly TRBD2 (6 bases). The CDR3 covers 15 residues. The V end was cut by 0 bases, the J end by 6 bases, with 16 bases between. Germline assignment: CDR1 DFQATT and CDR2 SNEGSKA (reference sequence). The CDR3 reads CSARDGELAGDTQYF. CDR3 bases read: TGCAGTGCTAGAGATGGGGAACTAGCAGGCGATACG.

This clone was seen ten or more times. The sequenced part of the CDR3 DNA is TGTGCCAGCAGCCTTAGCACAGGGGATTCCTACGAG. It is translated as CASSLSTGDSYE. The entire CDR3 protein reads CASSLSTGDSYEQYF. The chain links TRBV7-9 to TRBJ2-7, with 7 bases fitting TRBD1. The read falls 3 residues short of the CDR3 end, and the missing part is taken from the germline J gene. V lost 5 bases, J lost 1 base, and 8 bases stayed unmatched. CDR3 length: 15 amino acids. CDR1 is SEHNR and CDR2 is FQNEAQ in the germline V gene (reference sequence). The whole variable domain, filled in from reference TRBV7-9 and TRBJ2-7, reads DTGVSQNPRHKITKRGQNVTFRCDPISEHNRLYWYRQTLGQGPEFLTYFQNEAQLEKSRLLSDRFSAERPKGSFSTLEIQRTEQGDSAMYLCASSLSTGDSYEQYFGPGTRLTVT.

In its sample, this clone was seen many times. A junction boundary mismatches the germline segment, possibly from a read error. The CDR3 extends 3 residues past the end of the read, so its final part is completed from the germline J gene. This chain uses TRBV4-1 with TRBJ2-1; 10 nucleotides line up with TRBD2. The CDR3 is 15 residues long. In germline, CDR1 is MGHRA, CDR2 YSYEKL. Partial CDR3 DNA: TGCACCAGCAGCCACGGACTAGCGGTCGACAATGAG. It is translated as CTSSHGLAVDNE. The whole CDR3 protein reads CTSSHGLAVDNEQFF.

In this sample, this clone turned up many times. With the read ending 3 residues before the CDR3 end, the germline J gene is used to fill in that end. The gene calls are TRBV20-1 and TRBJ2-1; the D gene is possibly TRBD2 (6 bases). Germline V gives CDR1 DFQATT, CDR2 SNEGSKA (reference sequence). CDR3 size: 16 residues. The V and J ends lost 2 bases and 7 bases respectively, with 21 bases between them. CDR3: CSARRGSGPGVNEQFF. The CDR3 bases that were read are TGCAGTGCTAGAAGGGGTAGCGGCCCCGGAGTTAATGAG.

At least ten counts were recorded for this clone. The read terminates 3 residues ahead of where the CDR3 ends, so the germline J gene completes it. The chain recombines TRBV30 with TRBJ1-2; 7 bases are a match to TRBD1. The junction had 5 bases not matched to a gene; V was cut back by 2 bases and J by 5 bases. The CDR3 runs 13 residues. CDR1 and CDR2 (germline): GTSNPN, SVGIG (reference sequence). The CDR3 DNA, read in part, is TGTGCCTGGAGTCAGGGGGGATTTTATGGC. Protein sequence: CAWSQGGFYG. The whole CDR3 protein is CAWSQGGFYGYTF.

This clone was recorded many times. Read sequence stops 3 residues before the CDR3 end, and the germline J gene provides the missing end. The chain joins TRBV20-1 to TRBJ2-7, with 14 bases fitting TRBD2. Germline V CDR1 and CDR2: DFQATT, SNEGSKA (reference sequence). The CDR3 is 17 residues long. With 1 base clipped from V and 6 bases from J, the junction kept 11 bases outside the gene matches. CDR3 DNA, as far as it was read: TGCAGTGCTAGAGTTCCGGGACTAGCGGGAGCGATCTCCGAG. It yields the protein CSARVPGLAGAISE. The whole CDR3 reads CSARVPGLAGAISEQYF.

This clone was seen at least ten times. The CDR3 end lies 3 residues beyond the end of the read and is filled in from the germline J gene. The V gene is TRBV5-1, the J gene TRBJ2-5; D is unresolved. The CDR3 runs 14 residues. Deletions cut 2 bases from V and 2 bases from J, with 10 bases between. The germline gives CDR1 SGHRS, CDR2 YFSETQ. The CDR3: CASSLTDPQETQYF. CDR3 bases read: TGCGCCAGCAGCTTAACAGACCCACAAGAGACC.

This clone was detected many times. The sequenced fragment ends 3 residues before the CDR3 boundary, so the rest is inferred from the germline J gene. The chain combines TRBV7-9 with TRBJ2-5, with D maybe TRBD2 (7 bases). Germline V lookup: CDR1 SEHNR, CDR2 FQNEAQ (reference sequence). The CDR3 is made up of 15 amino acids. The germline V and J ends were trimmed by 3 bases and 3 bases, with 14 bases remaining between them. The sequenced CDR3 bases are TGTGCCAGCAGCTTGGGTCAGGGGAGGGAAGAGACC. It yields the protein CASSLGQGREET. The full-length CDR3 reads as CASSLGQGREETQYF. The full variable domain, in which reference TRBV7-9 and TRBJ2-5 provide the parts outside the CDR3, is DTGVSQNPRHKITKRGQNVTFRCDPISEHNRLYWYRQTLGQGPEFLTYFQNEAQLEKSRLLSDRFSAERPKGSFSTLEIQRTEQGDSAMYLCASSLGQGREETQYFGPGTRLLVL.